This T cell receptor (beta chain) comes out of a study of shared clonotypes between healthy human individuals. Produced via immunoSEQ multiplex PCR; TCRdb's table is partial and in-frame only. This repertoire shows a few hundred thousand clones, about 95% found once; its top ten account for less than 0.13%. In the naive CD8 group, cells lacked CD45RO and were positively selected for CCR7, so terminally differentiated effector memory CD45RA+ cells were left out. The sequencing input was naive CD8+ T cells sorted from blood. This clonotype was sampled from a woman in her thirties in good health.

CDR3 loop: CASSLTTGGLYEQYF. The CDR3 coding sequence is TGTGCCAGCAGTTTAACGACAGGGGGCTTGTACGAGCAGTACTTC. The chain has TRBV6-5 and TRBJ2-7, with 10 bases aligning to TRBD1. The germline V gene has CDR1 MNHEY and CDR2 SVGAGI. V shed 4 bases, J shed 4 bases, and the junction held 7 bases outside the gene matches. CDR3 length equals 15 residues.